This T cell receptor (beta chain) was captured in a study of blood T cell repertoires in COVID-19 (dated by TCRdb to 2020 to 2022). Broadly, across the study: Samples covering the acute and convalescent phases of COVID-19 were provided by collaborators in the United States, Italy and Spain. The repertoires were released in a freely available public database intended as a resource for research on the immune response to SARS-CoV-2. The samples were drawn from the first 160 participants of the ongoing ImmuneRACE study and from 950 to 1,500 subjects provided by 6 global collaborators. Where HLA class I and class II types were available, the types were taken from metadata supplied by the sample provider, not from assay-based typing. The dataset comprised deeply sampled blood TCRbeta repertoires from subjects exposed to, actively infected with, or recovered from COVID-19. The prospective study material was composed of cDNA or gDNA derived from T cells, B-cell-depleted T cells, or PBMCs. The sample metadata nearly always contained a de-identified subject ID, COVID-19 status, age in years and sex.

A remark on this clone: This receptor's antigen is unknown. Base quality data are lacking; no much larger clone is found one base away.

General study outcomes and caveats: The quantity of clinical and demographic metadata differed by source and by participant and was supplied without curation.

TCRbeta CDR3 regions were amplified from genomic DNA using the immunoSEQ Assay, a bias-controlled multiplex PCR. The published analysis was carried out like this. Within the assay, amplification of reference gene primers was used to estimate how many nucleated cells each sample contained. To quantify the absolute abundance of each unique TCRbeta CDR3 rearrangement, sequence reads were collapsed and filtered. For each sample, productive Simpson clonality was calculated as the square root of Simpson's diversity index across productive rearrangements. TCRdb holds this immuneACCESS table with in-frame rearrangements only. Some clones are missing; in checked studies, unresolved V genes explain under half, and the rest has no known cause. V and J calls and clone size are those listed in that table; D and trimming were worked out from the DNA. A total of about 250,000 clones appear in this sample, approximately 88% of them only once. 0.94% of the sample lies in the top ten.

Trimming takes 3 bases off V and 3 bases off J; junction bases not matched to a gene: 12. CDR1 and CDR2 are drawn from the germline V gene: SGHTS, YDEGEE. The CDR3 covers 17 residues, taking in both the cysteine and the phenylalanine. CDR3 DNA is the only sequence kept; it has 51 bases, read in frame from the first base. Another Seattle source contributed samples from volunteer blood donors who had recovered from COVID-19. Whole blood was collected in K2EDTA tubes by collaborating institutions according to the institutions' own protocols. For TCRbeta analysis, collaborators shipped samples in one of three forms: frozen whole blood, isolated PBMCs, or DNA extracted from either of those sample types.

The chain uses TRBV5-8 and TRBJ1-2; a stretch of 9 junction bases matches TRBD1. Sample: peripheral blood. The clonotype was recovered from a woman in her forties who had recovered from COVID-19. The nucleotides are TGTGCCAGCAGCTGGGGACAGGGAAGCGATGTGTACTATGGCTACACCTTC. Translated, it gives CASSWGQGSDVYYGYTF.